The 5 T cell receptor beta chains given below trace back to one sample, sequenced in a study of T cell clonotyping in hematopoietic cell transplantation. Produced via immunoSEQ multiplex PCR; TCRdb's table is partial and in-frame only. Among over 15,000 clones listed, approximately 85% were seen once. Source material: peripheral blood mononuclear cells. These receptors all stem from a woman between 40 and 55 years old in good health. Some clones in this sample may be carry-over from other donors' samples.

A single count supports this clone. V gene TRBV30 combines with J gene TRBJ2-7, with a tentative D call TRBD1 (6 bases). Germline V lookup: CDR1 GTSNPN, CDR2 SVGIG (reference sequence). V lost 4 bases, J lost 9 bases, and 19 bases lay in between. There are 13 residues in the CDR3. CDR3 amino acids: CAWNPGHLLGQYF. As DNA, the CDR3 is TGTGCCTGGAATCCGGGACATTTATTGGGGCAGTACTTC.

The chain joins TRBV4-3 to TRBJ2-3, with TRBD1 matching 7 bases. The CDR3 sequence is 18 residues long. Germline V CDR1 and CDR2: LGHNA, YSLEER. Trimming took 2 bases from V and 0 from J; bases not matched to a gene: 11. The CDR3 nucleotides read TGCGCCAGCAGCCAATTCATGACTGGGGGACAGAGCACAGATACGCAGTATTTT. Protein sequence: CASSQFMTGGQSTDTQYF.

This clone was counted only a few times. The chain employs TRBV19 and TRBJ2-7, with D unresolved. Germline assignment: CDR1 LNHDA and CDR2 SQIVND (reference sequence). This CDR3 has 15 amino acids. The ends were cut back, 4 bases at V and 1 base at J, with 14 bases in the middle. CDR3 sequence (DNA): TGTGCCAGTAGTACGAGGTCAGCTCGATCCTACGAGCAGTACTTC. Translating it yields CASSTRSARSYEQYF.

The chain links TRBV30 to TRBJ1-2, with 8 bases lining up with TRBD1. This CDR3 has 15 amino acids. CDR1 is GTSNPN and CDR2 is SVGIG in the germline V gene (reference sequence). Losses at the gene ends were 0 bases for V and 4 bases for J; bases not matched to a gene: 7. The CDR3 DNA reads as TGTGCCTGGAGTGTCCTATGGACAGGGCCCTATGGCTACACCTTC. Translation: CAWSVLWTGPYGYTF.

The rearrangement uses TRBV9 and TRBJ2-2; no clear D gene. This CDR3 comprises 14 residues. In germline, CDR1 is SGDLS, CDR2 YYNGEE. V gave up 0 bases and J gave up 8 bases, with 11 bases separating them. The CDR3 nucleotides read TGTGCCAGCAGCGTAGTATCATTGGGGGGGGAGCTGTTTTTT. Amino acid sequence: CASSVVSLGGELFF. Complete variable domain (other parts from reference TRBV9 and TRBJ2-2): DSGVTQTPKHLITATGQRVTLRCSPRSGDLSVYWYQQSLDQGLQFLIQYYNGEERAKGNILERFSAQQFPDLHSELNLSSLELGDSALYFCASSVVSLGGELFFGEGSRLTVL.